This T cell receptor (beta chain) was captured by sequencing in a study of blood T cell repertoires in COVID-19. Study summary: T cells, B-cell-depleted T cells, or PBMCs supplied cDNA or gDNA.

Germline V gene lookup returns CDR1 SGHRS and CDR2 YFSETQ. The CDR3 has 19 amino acids. V was cut by 0 bases and J by 0 bases, with 19 bases left in between. Original processing notes: Reference gene primer amplification gave nucleated cell count estimates. TCRdb keeps only in-frame clones here, not all; method: immunoSEQ multiplex PCR. The D gene and trimming were derived from the DNA, and the V and J assignments and clone size from that table. The table includes hundreds of thousands of clones, over 75% detected once. The receptor was derived from a human donor in a cohort sampled during active COVID-19. Specimen: peripheral blood. The chain combines TRBV5-1 with TRBJ1-3; D is undetermined. CDR3 sequence: CASSLVSGDPNSSGNTIYF. CDR3 sequence (DNA): TGCGCCAGCAGCTTGGTCTCGGGAGATCCGAACTCCTCTGGAAACACCATATATTTT.